These 13 T cell receptor beta chains came from one sample sequenced in a study of blood T cell repertoires in COVID-19. Data came from immunoSEQ multiplex PCR; TCRdb stores just in-frame clones and leaves some out. This sample has fewer than 350,000 clones, with around 90% found just once. Sequencing was performed on PBMCs or T cells enriched from blood (not recorded which). Receptors originate from a woman aged 40 to 55 who had recovered from COVID-19.

The count of this clone is one. V usage is TRBV13 and J usage is TRBJ2-3; D is possibly TRBD1 (5 bases). V was clipped by 4 bases and J by 5 bases, with 10 bases between them. The CDR3 totals 13 residues. CDR1 and CDR2 from the germline V gene are PRHDT and FYEKMQ (reference sequence). The CDR3 coding sequence is TGTGCCAGCAGCTCGACAGTTTTAGATACGCAGTATTTT. Its protein product is CASSSTVLDTQYF.

The chain recombines TRBV10-2 with TRBJ2-1, with 7 bases matching TRBD1. The CDR3 runs 14 residues. The trim removed 1 base at V and 8 bases at J, leaving 5 bases unmatched. Germline CDR1 reads WSHSY; CDR2 reads SAAADI. CDR3 sequence (DNA): TGCGCCAGCAGTGAGTATCAGGGGGTGGATGAGCAGTTCTTC. As protein: CASSEYQGVDEQFF.

The rearrangement uses TRBV6-5 and TRBJ2-3; the D gene is possibly TRBD2 (6 bases). Germline V lookup: CDR1 MNHEY, CDR2 SVGAGI. This CDR3 has 14 residues. With 7 bases removed from V and 3 bases from J, the gap between germline ends came to 14 bases. The CDR3 spells CASMVGRGTDTQYF. DNA of the CDR3: TGTGCCAGCATGGTGGGGCGGGGTACAGATACGCAGTATTTT.

This chain connects TRBV5-8 to TRBJ2-1; 13 bases line up with TRBD2. CDR3 length: 15 amino acids. Germline V lookup: CDR1 SGHTS, CDR2 YDEGEE. Trimming at V came to 6 bases and at J to 8 bases, leaving 8 bases not matched to a gene. The CDR3 nucleotides are TGTGCCAGCATCGGACTAGCGGGAGCAGGGGATGAGCAGTTCTTC. Protein sequence: CASIGLAGAGDEQFF.

The genes are TRBV15 and TRBJ1-6; D is possibly TRBD1 (6 bases). The length of the CDR3 is 14 residues. The germline V gene encodes CDR1 LNHNV and CDR2 YYDKDF (reference sequence). Trimming pared 1 base from V and 5 bases from J, leaving 6 bases between. The CDR3 nucleotides read TGTGCCACCAGCAGAGGACAGGATAATTCACCCCTCCACTTT. It translates to CATSRGQDNSPLHF.

V usage is TRBV28 and J usage is TRBJ1-5, with TRBD1 matching 7 bases. Unmatched junction bases numbered 12, after V lost 5 bases and J lost 5 bases. Per germline, CDR1 MDHEN and CDR2 SYDVKM. The length of the CDR3 is 16 residues. CDR3 protein: CASSPAPGGADQPQHF. For the CDR3, the DNA is TGTGCCAGCAGTCCCGCCCCAGGGGGAGCGGATCAGCCCCAGCATTTT. The variable domain in full, with the rest retrieved from reference TRBV28 and TRBJ1-5, is DVKVTQSSRYLVKRTGEKVFLECVQDMDHENMFWYRQDPGLGLRLIYFSYDVKMKEKGDIPEGYSVSREKKERFSLILESASTNQTSMYLCASSPAPGGADQPQHFGDGTRLSIL.

The genes are TRBV7-2 and TRBJ2-7; TRBD2 aligns across 7 bases. Trimming cost V 4 bases and J 4 bases; bases outside gene matches: 10. There are 15 residues in the CDR3. Looked up from germline, CDR1 is SGHTA and CDR2 is FQGNSA. CDR3 nucleotide sequence: TGTGCCAGCAGCTCACTAGCGCAAGTATCATACGAGCAGTACTTC. Its protein is CASSSLAQVSYEQYF.

V gene TRBV20-1 combines with J gene TRBJ2-7; D is unclear. V was shortened by 2 bases and J by 10 bases, with 12 bases between the two germline ends. The CDR3 has 11 residues. Germline CDR1 reads DFQATT; CDR2 reads SNEGSKA (reference sequence). The CDR3 nucleotides read TGCAGTGCTAGAATCGGGTTAGAACAGTACTTC. Translated: CSARIGLEQYF.

CDR3 residues: CATSDWSSASEQYF. CDR3 coding DNA: TGTGCCACCAGTGATTGGTCCTCTGCGAGCGAGCAGTACTTC. The V gene is TRBV24-1, the J gene TRBJ2-7; D is undetermined. Per germline, CDR1 KGHDR and CDR2 SFDVKD. Trimming stripped 2 bases from V and 6 bases from J, with 13 bases between. The CDR3 has 14 amino acids.

This chain joins TRBV3-1 (or the pseudogene TRBV3-2) and TRBJ1-1, with unresolved D. The V end was cut by 1 base, the J end by 9 bases, with 9 bases between. Germline assignment: CDR1 LGHDT and CDR2 YNNKEL (reference sequence). This CDR3 contains 12 residues. In DNA, the CDR3 is TGTGCCAGCAGCCAAGGGGCAGGTAAAGCTTTCTTT. It yields the protein CASSQGAGKAFF.

The J gene is TRBJ1-5, the V gene TRBV7-2; 7 nucleotides match TRBD1. The junction had 5 bases not matched to a gene; V was cut back by 5 bases and J by 4 bases. Germline V gives CDR1 SGHTA, CDR2 FQGNSA. This CDR3 comprises 14 residues. CDR3 amino acids: CASSPQTGNQPQHF. CDR3 in DNA: TGTGCCAGCAGCCCCCAGACAGGGAATCAGCCCCAGCATTTT.

This clone was counted once. This sequence joins TRBV7-3 and TRBJ2-7, with a weak D call TRBD1 (5 bases). CDR3 size: 13 residues. V lost 2 bases and J lost 0, with 5 bases in between. The V gene's germline CDR1 is SGHTA and CDR2 FQGTGA. CDR3 DNA sequence: TGTGCCAGCAGCTTAGACAGCTCCTACGAGCAGTACTTC. Translation: CASSLDSSYEQYF.

Concerning this clone: Other DNA sequences in the sample encode the same CDR3. This chain links TRBV27 with TRBJ1-6; D perhaps matches TRBD1 (5 bases). V dropped 5 bases and J dropped 7 bases, with 15 bases sitting between them. The germline V gene encodes CDR1 MNHEY and CDR2 SMNVEV (reference sequence). The CDR3 contains 15 residues. CDR3 coding DNA: TGTGCCAGCAGTCCTCTTGGGGCTGGGAATTCACCCCTCCACTTT. Translated, it gives CASSPLGAGNSPLHF.